This T cell receptor beta chain was recorded in a study of T cell repertoires in cytomegalovirus infection. As for the study in general: Through public TCR beta signatures, both CMV infection and matching HLA type were indicated.

In germline, CDR1 is MNHNS, CDR2 SASEGT. With 5 bases clipped from V and 6 bases from J, the junction kept 10 bases outside the gene matches. CDR3 length: 15 amino acids. Comments on this clonotype: Its antigen remains unidentified.

A single record per CDR3 protein comes from TCRdb applying MiXCR to the reads. The table has about 900,000 distinct CDR3 sequences, roughly a third seen once. The chain carries TRBV6-1 and TRBJ2-1; 7 nucleotides line up with TRBD2. The sequencing used cultured CD8+ T cells from PBMCs, collected from culture after CMV antigen stimulation. The sequence was collected from a human donor in good health (CMV status not recorded). Some clones in this sample may be carry-over from other donors' samples. CDR3: CASSYLGTISNEQFF. Here the CDR3 DNA reads TGTGCCAGCAGTTACCTAGGGACTATCAGCAATGAGCAGTTCTTC.